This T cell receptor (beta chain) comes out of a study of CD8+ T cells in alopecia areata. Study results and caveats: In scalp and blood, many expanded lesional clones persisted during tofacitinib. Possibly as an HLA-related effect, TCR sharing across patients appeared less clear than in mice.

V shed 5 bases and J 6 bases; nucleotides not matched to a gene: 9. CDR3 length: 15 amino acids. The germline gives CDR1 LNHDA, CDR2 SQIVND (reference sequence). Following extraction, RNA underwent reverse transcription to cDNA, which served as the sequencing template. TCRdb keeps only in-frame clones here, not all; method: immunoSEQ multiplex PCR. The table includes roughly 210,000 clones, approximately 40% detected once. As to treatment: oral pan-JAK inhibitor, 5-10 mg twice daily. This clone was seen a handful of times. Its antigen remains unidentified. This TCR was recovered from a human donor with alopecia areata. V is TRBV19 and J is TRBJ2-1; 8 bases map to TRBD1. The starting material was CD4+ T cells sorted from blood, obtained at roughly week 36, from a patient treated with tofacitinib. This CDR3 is CASSPQGQGANEQFF. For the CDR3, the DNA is TGTGCCAGTAGTCCTCAAGGACAGGGCGCCAATGAGCAGTTCTTC.